These T cell receptor beta chains were read from a single sample in a study of blood T cells in healthy people across ages. Via MiXCR, TCRdb re-called the 5' RACE reads, giving one row per CDR3 protein. Among about a million distinct CDR3 sequences, roughly 51% were seen once, and the ten largest hold about a fifth. Sequencing was performed on blood. These receptors originate from a woman aged 60-75 years in good health. CDR3s include the opening cysteine and the closing phenylalanine or tryptophan. A D gene is named only where the DNA matches it firmly. Size values are once, few and many counts, or a class for expanded clones, and some rows have none.

>TRBV4-3|.|once|TRBJ2-1
CASSQDIRPEGQNGQFF
TGCGCCAGCAGCCAAGATATCCGGCCTGAGGGTCAGAATGGGCAGTTCTTC
>TRBV28|.|.|TRBJ2-3
CASSSPGELDTQYF
TGTGCCAGCAGTTCGCCGGGGGAGTTAGATACGCAGTATTTT
>TRBV10-3|TRBD1|.|TRBJ2-7
CAIRGQVQEIQYF
TGTGCCATCAGGGGACAGGTACAAGAGATCCAGTACTTC
>TRBV20-1|.|.|TRBJ2-6
CSASSGGRENSGANVPTF
TGCAGTGCTAGCAGCGGCGGCAGGGAAAACTCTGGGGCCAACGTCCCGACTTTC
>TRBV6-2/TRBV6-3|TRBD1|.|TRBJ2-3
CASRKTGELDTQYF
TGTGCCAGCAGGAAGACAGGGGAGTTGGATACGCAGTATTTT
>TRBV12-3/TRBV12-4|TRBD2|.|TRBJ2-7
CASSSGLAGEYEQYF
TGTGCCAGCAGTTCGGGACTAGCGGGAGAATACGAGCAGTACTTT
>TRBV4-1|.|.|TRBJ2-7
CASSQPGRNYEQYF
TGCGCCAGCAGCCAACCCGGGAGAAACTACGAGCAGTACTTC
>TRBV6-5|.|.|TRBJ1-2
CASSYSGGTYGYTF
TGTGCCAGCAGTTACTCGGGGGGTACCTATGGCTACACCTTC
>TRBV15|.|.|TRBJ2-5
CATSRTSITTLARQETQYF
TGTGCCACCAGCAGAACATCAATTACCACATTGGCGCGTCAAGAGACCCAGTACTTC
>TRBV20-1|.|.|TRBJ2-1
CSARWDRRPGEQFF
TGCAGTGCTAGATGGGACCGCAGGCCTGGTGAGCAGTTCTTC
>TRBV28|TRBD2|.|TRBJ2-1
CASRTQAGGPEQFF
TGTGCCAGCCGGACCCAAGCGGGAGGCCCGGAGCAGTTCTTC
>TRBV12-3/TRBV12-4|.|.|TRBJ2-1
CASSVLSGNTYNEQFF
TGTGCCAGCAGCGTCCTTAGCGGAAACACCTACAATGAGCAGTTCTTC
>TRBV7-2|.|few|TRBJ1-2
CASSPQGHYGYTF
TGTGCCAGCAGCCCACAGGGACACTATGGCTACACCTTC
>TRBV24-1|TRBD2|.|TRBJ2-1
CATSSGASGNNEQFF
TGTGCCACCAGTTCGGGGGCTAGCGGGAACAATGAGCAGTTCTTC
>TRBV3-1|TRBD2|few|TRBJ2-5
CASSQVSGGQETQYF
TGTGCCAGCAGCCAAGTATCGGGAGGGCAAGAGACCCAGTACTTC
>TRBV13|.|.|TRBJ1-6
CASSYLRSGTANSPLHF
TGTGCCAGCAGCTACCTTCGTTCCGGGACCGCCAATTCACCCCTCCACTTT
>TRBV20-1|TRBD2|few|TRBJ2-7
CSASVLLGTSGIYEQYF
TGCAGTGCGAGTGTACTTCTCGGGACTAGCGGGATCTACGAGCAGTACTTC
>TRBV6-1|.|.|TRBJ2-3
CASSAQPQGDTQYF
TGTGCCAGCAGTGCCCAGCCCCAGGGGGATACGCAGTATTTT
>TRBV7-3|TRBD1|.|TRBJ2-1
CASSRYTGDEQFF
TGTGCCAGCAGCAGATACACAGGGGATGAGCAGTTCTTC
>TRBV20-1|TRBD2|.|TRBJ2-6
CSARPLGLGNSGANVLTF
TGCAGTGCTAGACCCCTGGGACTAGGAAACTCTGGGGCCAACGTCCTGACTTTC
>TRBV7-2|TRBD1|.|TRBJ1-4
CASSLGQINNEKLFF
TGTGCCAGCAGCTTGGGACAGATTAATAATGAAAAACTGTTTTTT
>TRBV7-2|TRBD2|many|TRBJ2-6
CASSPSGLAGAGANVLTF
TGTGCCAGCAGCCCAAGTGGACTAGCGGGAGCTGGGGCCAACGTCCTGACTTTC
>TRBV27|TRBD1|.|TRBJ2-3
CASSIGTGSSTDTQYF
TGTGCCAGCAGTATAGGGACAGGTTCTAGCACAGATACGCAGTATTTT
>TRBV29-1|.|.|TRBJ1-4
CSVPAGGEPNEKLFF
TGCAGCGTTCCAGCGGGGGGTGAGCCTAATGAAAAACTGTTTTTT
>TRBV5-1|TRBD2|.|TRBJ2-3
CASSLIAGHGDTQYF
TGCGCCAGCAGCTTAATAGCGGGACATGGGGATACGCAGTATTTT
>TRBV4-2|TRBD2|.|TRBJ2-1
CASSPQAGEEQFF
TGTGCCAGCAGCCCACAAGCGGGAGAGGAGCAGTTCTTC
>TRBV6-6|.|.|TRBJ2-5
CASSYLGRQETQYF
TGTGCCAGCAGTTACTTGGGTCGGCAAGAGACCCAGTACTTC
>TRBV20-1|TRBD1|.|TRBJ2-7
CSANDRGTYEQYF
TGCAGTGCTAATGACAGGGGTACCTACGAGCAGTACTTC
>TRBV14|.|once|TRBJ1-1
CASSQGGLANTEAFF
TGTGCCAGCAGCCAAGGCGGGCTAGCGAACACTGAAGCTTTCTTT